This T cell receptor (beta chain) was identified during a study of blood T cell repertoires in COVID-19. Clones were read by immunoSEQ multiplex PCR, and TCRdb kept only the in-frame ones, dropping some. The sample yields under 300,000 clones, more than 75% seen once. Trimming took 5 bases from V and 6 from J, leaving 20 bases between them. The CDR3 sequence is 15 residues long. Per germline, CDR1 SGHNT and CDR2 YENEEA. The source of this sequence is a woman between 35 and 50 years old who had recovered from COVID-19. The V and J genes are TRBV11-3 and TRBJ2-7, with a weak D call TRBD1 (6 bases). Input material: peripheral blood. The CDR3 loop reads CASSPSGQGWVEQYF. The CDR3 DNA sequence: TGTGCCAGCAGCCCATCCGGGCAGGGGTGGGTCGAGCAGTACTTC.